This is a list of T cell receptor beta chains from one sample in a study of PD-1 blockade in classical Hodgkin lymphoma. Measured with immunoSEQ multiplex PCR; TCRdb has only the in-frame clones, and not every one. The sample yields roughly 18,000 clones, 70% to 90% seen once. The material sequenced was peripheral blood mononuclear cells (PBMCs), taken before the fourth cycle of nivolumab. All receptors come from a human donor with classical Hodgkin lymphoma. CDR3s include the opening cysteine and the closing phenylalanine or tryptophan. The D gene is left open where the match is weak. Rows may omit the clone size; those that give it use once, few, many or a size class.

TRBD1 | once | TRBJ2-7 | TRBV14 | CASSRQPILPGQRSYEQYF | TGTGCCAGCAGCCGACAACCAATCTTACCGGGACAGAGGTCCTACGAGCAGTACTTC
- | - | TRBJ1-4 | TRBV7-9 | CASSLAFGGFIEKLFF | TGTGCCAGCAGCTTAGCGTTCGGGGGCTTTATCGAAAAACTGTTTTTT
- | - | TRBJ2-3 | TRBV14 | CASSQQWDTQYF | TGTGCCAGCAGCCAACAATGGGATACGCAGTATTTT
- | - | TRBJ2-7 | TRBV18 | CASSPPSLYEQYF | TGTGCCAGCTCACCACCCTCGCTTTACGAGCAGTACTTC
TRBD1 | - | TRBJ2-7 | TRBV5-4 | CASSPDRSSYEQYF | TGTGCCAGCAGCCCGGACAGGAGCTCCTACGAGCAGTACTTC
- | - | TRBJ2-1 | TRBV28 | CASSLSGGGSWNEQFF | TGTGCCAGCAGTTTATCGGGCGGGGGCTCTTGGAATGAGCAGTTCTTC
- | - | TRBJ2-3 | TRBV11-3 | CASSLNSNTDTQYF | TGTGCCAGCAGCTTAAACAGTAACACAGATACGCAGTATTTT
- | - | TRBJ2-7 | TRBV25-1 | CASSEQGYEQYF | TGTGCCAGCAGTGAGCAGGGGTACGAGCAGTACTTC
- | - | TRBJ1-3 | TRBV6-6 | CASLGNTIYF | TGTGCCAGCCTGGGAAACACCATATATTTT
- | - | TRBJ1-2 | TRBV4-3 | CASSQAQRAGNYGYTF | TGCGCCAGCAGCCAGGCCCAACGGGCAGGCAACTATGGCTACACCTTC
TRBD1 | - | TRBJ1-2 | TRBV19 | CASNPDRGSGGYTF | TGTGCCAGTAACCCGGACAGGGGTAGTGGCGGCTACACCTTC
- | - | TRBJ2-3 | TRBV30 | CAWSVSGDTQYF | TGTGCCTGGAGTGTAAGTGGGGATACGCAGTATTTT
- | - | TRBJ1-6 | TRBV6-6 | CASSYRGGVNSPLHF | TGTGCCAGCAGTTACCGCGGAGGGGTTAATTCACCCCTCCACTTT
TRBD1 | - | TRBJ1-4 | TRBV10-3 | CAISTGGGEKLFF | TGTGCCATTTCAACAGGGGGCGGTGAAAAACTGTTTTTT
- | - | TRBJ1-2 | TRBV6-5 | CASSYRDTLRYGYTF | TGTGCCAGCAGTTACCGGGACACCCTTCGGTATGGCTACACCTTC